Below are 9 T cell receptor beta chains sequenced from a single sample in a study of shared clonotypes between healthy human individuals. TCRdb's copy holds only in-frame clones and misses some; the assay was immunoSEQ multiplex PCR. Here the sample spans about a million clones, approximately 77% being singletons. Input material: memory CD4+ T cells from PBMCs. Subset defined: CD45RA-negative fraction. Every receptor here comes from a man aged 18 to 35 in good health. Some clones in this sample may be carry-over from other donors' samples.

The rearrangement uses TRBV28 and TRBJ1-4, with no clear D. Between the trimmed V and J ends, which lost 5 bases and 10 bases, there was a span of 17 bases. The CDR3 sequence is 14 residues long. Germline CDR1 MDHEN, CDR2 SYDVKM. CDR3: CASSRGRGLLKLFF. The CDR3 nucleotides read TGTGCCAGCAGTCGAGGACGGGGTTTATTAAAACTGTTTTTT.

CDR3 protein: CASTPKRAQETQYF. DNA for the CDR3: TGTGCCAGCACTCCTAAGAGGGCGCAAGAGACCCAGTACTTC. The genes are TRBV7-8 and TRBJ2-5; D might be TRBD2 (5 bases). V was shortened by 7 bases and J by 2 bases, with 14 bases between the two germline ends. There are 14 residues in the CDR3. Germline-derived CDR1 and CDR2 are SGHVS and FQNEAQ.

This clone was detected once. The chain uses TRBV28 and TRBJ2-3; D is possibly TRBD1 (6 bases). The CDR3 loop spans 16 amino acids. Germline assignment: CDR1 MDHEN and CDR2 SYDVKM. The V end lost 3 bases, the J end lost 3 bases, and 16 bases lay between the germline ends. CDR3 nucleotides: TGTGCCAGCAGTTTTACCGGACAGCTTCTAACAGATACGCAGTATTTT. This gives the protein CASSFTGQLLTDTQYF.

The CDR3 DNA follows: TGTGCCAGCAGCCAAGATTCCGGCGCCAGGGGAGAGACCCAGTACTTC. Translating gives CASSQDSGARGETQYF. This chain connects TRBV4-2 to TRBJ2-5; possibly TRBD1 for D (6 bases). With 0 bases removed from V and 4 bases from J, the gap between germline ends came to 15 bases. CDR1 is LGHNA, CDR2 YNFKEQ, per germline. The CDR3 length is 16 residues.

This clone was observed a handful of times. The rearrangement joins TRBV28 to TRBJ1-1, with a weak D call TRBD1 (5 bases). V was cut by 3 bases and J by 10 bases, with 18 bases left in between. From germline, CDR1 is MDHEN and CDR2 SYDVKM. The CDR3 is 14 residues long. CDR3 DNA: TGTGCCAGCAGTTTTCTCGACCCGGGGCGGGGAGCTTTCTTT. Its translation: CASSFLDPGRGAFF.

CDR3 sequence: CGGLESGETQYF. CDR3 DNA sequence: TGCGGCGGACTTGAATCGGGAGAGACCCAGTACTTC. The chain employs TRBV29-1 and TRBJ2-5, with D possibly TRBD2 on 5 matching bases. The germline CDR1 and CDR2 sequences are SQVTM and ANQGSEA. The CDR3 covers 12 residues.

As concerns this clone: Its ends do not fully match the called genes, so a read error is possible. V and J are TRBV4-2 and TRBJ1-4; 8 bases are shared with TRBD1. The CDR3 length is 15 residues. Per the germline V gene, CDR1 is LGHNA and CDR2 is YNFKEQ. This CDR3 is CASSPRDRMNERLFF. CDR3 sequence (DNA): TGTGCCAGCAGCCCCCGGGACAGGATGAATGAAAGACTGTTTTTT.

V gene TRBV19 combines with J gene TRBJ2-1, with 7 bases lining up with TRBD2. The CDR3 consists of 14 residues. Germline values: CDR1 LNHDA, CDR2 SQIVND (reference sequence). V was pared by 5 bases and J by 12 bases, with 13 bases of the junction left unmatched. The CDR3 region has the DNA TGTGCCAGTAGTCAGCGGGAACCCCTGAAGGGGCAGTTCTTC. Protein: CASSQREPLKGQFF.

The chain uses TRBV5-6 and TRBJ1-3; no reliable D call. The germline V gene has CDR1 SGHDT and CDR2 YYEEEE. The CDR3 has 16 amino acids. The germline V and J ends were trimmed by 4 bases and 0 bases, with 14 bases remaining between them. The CDR3 DNA sequence: TGTGCCAGCAGCCTGGGAGTCCTCAGCTCTGGAAACACCATATATTTT. It yields the protein CASSLGVLSSGNTIYF.